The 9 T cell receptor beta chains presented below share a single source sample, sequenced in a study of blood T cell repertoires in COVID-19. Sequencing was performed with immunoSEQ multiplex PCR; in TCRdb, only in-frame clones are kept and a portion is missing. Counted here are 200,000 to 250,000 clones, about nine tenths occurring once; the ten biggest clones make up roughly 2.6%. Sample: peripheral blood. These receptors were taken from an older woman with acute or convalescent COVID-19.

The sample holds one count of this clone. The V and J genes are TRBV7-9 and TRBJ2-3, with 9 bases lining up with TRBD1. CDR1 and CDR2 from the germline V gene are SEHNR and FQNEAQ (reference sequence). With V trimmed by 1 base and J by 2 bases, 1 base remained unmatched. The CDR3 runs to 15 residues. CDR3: CASSLDRGLTDTQYF. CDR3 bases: TGTGCCAGCAGCTTAGACAGGGGGCTCACAGATACGCAGTATTTT.

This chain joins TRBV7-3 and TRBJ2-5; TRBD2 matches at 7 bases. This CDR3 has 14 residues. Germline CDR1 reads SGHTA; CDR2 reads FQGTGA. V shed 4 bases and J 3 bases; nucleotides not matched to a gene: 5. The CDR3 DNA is TGTGCCAGCAGCTCCGGGACTACTAAAGAGACCCAGTACTTC. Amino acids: CASSSGTTKETQYF.

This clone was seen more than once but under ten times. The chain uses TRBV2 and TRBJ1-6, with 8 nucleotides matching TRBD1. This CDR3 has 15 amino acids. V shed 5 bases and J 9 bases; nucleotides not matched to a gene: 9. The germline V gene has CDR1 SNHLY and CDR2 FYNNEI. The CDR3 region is CASSSVGQGSSPLHF. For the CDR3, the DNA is TGTGCCAGCAGTAGCGTCGGACAGGGCAGTTCACCCCTCCACTTT.

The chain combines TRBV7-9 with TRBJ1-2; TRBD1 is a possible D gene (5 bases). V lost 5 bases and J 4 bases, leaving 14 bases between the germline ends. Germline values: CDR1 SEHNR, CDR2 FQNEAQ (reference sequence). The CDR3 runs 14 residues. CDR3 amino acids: CASSPTEPGYGYTF. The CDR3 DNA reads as TGTGCCAGCAGCCCGACAGAACCGGGCTATGGCTACACCTTC.

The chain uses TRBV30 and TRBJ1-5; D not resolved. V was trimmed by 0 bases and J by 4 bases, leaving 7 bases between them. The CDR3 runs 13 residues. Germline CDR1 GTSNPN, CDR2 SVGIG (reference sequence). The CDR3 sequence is CAWSVALNQPQHF. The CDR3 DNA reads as TGTGCCTGGAGTGTAGCTCTAAATCAGCCCCAGCATTTT.

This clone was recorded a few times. The CDR3 DNA follows: TGCAGTGCCACTCCCTACGAGCAGTACTTC. Translated: CSATPYEQYF. The V and J genes are TRBV20-1 and TRBJ2-7; no firm D call. Germline CDR1 DFQATT, CDR2 SNEGSKA (reference sequence). This CDR3 comprises 10 residues. V was clipped by 6 bases and J by 2 bases, with 5 bases between them.

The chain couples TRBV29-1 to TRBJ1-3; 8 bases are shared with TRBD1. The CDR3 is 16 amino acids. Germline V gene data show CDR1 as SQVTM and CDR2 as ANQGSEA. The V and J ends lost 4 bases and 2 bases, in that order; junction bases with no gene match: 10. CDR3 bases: TGCAGCGTTGCGGGGACAGGCCTGTTAACTGGAAACACCATATATTTT. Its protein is CSVAGTGLLTGNTIYF.

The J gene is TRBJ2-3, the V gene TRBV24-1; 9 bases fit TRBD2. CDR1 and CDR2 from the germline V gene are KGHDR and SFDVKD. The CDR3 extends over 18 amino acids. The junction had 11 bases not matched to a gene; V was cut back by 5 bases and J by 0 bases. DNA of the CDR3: TGTGCCACCAGTGGCAGGGGAGTAGCGGGAGTTAGCACAGATACGCAGTATTTT. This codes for CATSGRGVAGVSTDTQYF.

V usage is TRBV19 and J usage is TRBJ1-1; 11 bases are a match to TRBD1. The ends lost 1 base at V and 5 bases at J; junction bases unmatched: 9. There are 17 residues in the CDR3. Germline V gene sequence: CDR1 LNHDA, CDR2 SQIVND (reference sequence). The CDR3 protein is CASSIGRRTGGGTEAFF. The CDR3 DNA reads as TGTGCCAGTAGTATAGGTCGTAGGACAGGGGGCGGAACTGAAGCTTTCTTT.